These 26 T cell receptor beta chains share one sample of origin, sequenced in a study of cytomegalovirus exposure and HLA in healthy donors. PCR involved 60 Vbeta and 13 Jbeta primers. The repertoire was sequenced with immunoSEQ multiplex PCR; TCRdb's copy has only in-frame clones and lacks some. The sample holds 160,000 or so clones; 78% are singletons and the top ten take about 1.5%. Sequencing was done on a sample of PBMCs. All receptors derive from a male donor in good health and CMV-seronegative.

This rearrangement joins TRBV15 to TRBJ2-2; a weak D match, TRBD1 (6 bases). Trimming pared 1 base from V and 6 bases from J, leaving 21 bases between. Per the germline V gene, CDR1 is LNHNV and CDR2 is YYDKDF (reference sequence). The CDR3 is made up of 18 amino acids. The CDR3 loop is CATSRGPPTGRGAGELFF. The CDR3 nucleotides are TGTGCCACCAGCAGAGGCCCCCCAACAGGGAGAGGGGCCGGGGAGCTGTTTTTT.

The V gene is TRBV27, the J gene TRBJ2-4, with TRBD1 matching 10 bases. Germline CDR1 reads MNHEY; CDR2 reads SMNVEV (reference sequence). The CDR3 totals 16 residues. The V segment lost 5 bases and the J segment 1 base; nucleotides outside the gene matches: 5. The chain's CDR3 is CASSGQGVGAKNIQYF. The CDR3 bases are TGTGCCAGCAGTGGACAGGGGGTAGGGGCCAAAAACATTCAGTACTTC.

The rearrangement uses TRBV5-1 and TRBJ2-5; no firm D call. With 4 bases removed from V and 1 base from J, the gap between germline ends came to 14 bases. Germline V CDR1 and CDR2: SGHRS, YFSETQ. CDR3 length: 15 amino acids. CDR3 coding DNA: TGCGCCAGCAGCCCCTACTCCGGGTCCCAAGAGACCCAGTACTTC. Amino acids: CASSPYSGSQETQYF.

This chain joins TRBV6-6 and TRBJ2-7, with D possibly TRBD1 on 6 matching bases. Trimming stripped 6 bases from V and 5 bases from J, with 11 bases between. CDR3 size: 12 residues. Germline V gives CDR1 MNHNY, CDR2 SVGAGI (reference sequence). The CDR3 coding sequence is TGTGCCAGCAGCCCACAGGGAAACGAGCAGTACTTC. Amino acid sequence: CASSPQGNEQYF.

CDR3 residues: CASSVQGSGNTEAFF. In nucleotides, the CDR3 is TGTGCCAGCAGTGTCCAGGGAAGTGGAAACACTGAAGCTTTCTTT. The chain has TRBV28 and TRBJ1-1; tentative D call: TRBD1 (5 bases). V was pared by 5 bases and J by 2 bases, with 15 bases between. There are 15 residues in the CDR3. Germline loops: CDR1 MDHEN, CDR2 SYDVKM.

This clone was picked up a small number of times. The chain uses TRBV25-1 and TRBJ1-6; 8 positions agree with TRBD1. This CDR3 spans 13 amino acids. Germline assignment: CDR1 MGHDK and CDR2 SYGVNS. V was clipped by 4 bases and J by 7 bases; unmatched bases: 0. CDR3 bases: TGTGCCAGCAGTGCAGGGGGCAATTCACCCCTCCACTTT. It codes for CASSAGGNSPLHF.

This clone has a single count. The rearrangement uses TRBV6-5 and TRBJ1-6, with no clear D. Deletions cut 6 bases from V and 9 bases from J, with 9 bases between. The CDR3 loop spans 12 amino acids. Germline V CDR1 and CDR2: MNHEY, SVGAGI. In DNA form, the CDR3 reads TGTGCCAGCAGGGCGACACTTTCACCCCTCCACTTT. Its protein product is CASRATLSPLHF.

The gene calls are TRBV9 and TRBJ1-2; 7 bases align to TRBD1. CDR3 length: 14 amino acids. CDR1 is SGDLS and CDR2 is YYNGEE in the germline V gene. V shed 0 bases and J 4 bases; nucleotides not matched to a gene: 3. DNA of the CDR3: TGTGCCAGCAGCGTAGAAGGGGGCCTCTATGGCTACACCTTC. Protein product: CASSVEGGLYGYTF.

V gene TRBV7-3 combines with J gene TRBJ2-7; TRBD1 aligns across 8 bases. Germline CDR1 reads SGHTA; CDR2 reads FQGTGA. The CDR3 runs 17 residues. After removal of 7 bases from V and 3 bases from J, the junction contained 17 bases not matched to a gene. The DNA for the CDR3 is TGTGCCAGCAACTATTATCCACGGGGACAGGCTTTCTACGAGCAGTACTTC. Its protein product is CASNYYPRGQAFYEQYF. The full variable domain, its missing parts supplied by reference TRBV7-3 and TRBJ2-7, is GAGVSQTPSNKVTEKGKYVELRCDPISGHTALYWYRQSLGQGPEFLIYFQGTGAADDSGLPNDRFFAVRPEGSVSTLKIQRTERGDSAVYLCASNYYPRGQAFYEQYFGPGTRLTVT.

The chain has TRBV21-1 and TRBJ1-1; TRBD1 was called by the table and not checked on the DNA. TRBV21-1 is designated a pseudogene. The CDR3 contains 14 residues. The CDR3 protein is CASSNSRVYTEAFF. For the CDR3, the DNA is TGTGCCAGCAGCAACTCCAGGGTCTACACTGAAGCTTTCTTT.

The CDR3 coding sequence is TGCAGCACCGGGGGGGGTTCTAGCACAGATACGCAGTATTTT. Its protein product is CSTGGGSSTDTQYF. This sequence joins TRBV29-1 and TRBJ2-3; 8 bases line up with TRBD2. The CDR3 loop spans 14 amino acids. Germline values: CDR1 SQVTM, CDR2 ANQGSEA. The V and J ends lost 8 bases and 0 bases, in that order; junction bases with no gene match: 7.

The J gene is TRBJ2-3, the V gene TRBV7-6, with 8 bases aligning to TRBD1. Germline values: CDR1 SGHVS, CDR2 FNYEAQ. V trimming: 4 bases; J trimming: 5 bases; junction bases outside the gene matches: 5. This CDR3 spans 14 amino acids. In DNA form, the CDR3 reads TGTGCCAGCAGCTCCGGGACAGGAGGAGATACGCAGTATTTT. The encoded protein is CASSSGTGGDTQYF.

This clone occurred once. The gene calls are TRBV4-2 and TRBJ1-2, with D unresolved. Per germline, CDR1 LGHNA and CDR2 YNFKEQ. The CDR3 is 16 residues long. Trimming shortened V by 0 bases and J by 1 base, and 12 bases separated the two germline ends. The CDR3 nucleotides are TGTGCCAGCAGCCAAGATCCGGGAATTCTTAACTATGGCTACACCTTC. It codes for CASSQDPGILNYGYTF.

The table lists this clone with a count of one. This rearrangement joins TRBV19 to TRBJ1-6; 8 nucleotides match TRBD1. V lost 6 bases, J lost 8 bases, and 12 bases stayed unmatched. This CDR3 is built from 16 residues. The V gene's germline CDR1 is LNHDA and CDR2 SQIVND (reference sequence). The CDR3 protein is CASSLSRQGFDSPLHF. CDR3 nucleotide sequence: TGTGCCAGTAGCCTATCCAGACAGGGGTTCGATTCACCCCTCCACTTT. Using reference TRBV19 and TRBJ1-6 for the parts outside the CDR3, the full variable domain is DGGITQSPKYLFRKEGQNVTLSCEQNLNHDAMYWYRQDPGQGLRLIYYSQIVNDFQKGDIAEGYSVSREKKESFPLTVTSAQKNPTAFYLCASSLSRQGFDSPLHFGNGTRLTVT.

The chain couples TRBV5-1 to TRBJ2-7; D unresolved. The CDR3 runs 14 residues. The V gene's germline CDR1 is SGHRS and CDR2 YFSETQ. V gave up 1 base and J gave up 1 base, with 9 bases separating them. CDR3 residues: CASSLLYSSYEQYF. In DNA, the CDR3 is TGCGCCAGCAGCTTGTTGTACAGTTCCTACGAGCAGTACTTC.

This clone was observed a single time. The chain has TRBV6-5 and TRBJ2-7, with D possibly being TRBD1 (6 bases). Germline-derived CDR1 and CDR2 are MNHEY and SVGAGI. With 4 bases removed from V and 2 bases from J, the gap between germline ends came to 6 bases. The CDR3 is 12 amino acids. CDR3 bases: TGTGCCAGCAGTTCAGGGGCCTACGAGCAGTACTTC. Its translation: CASSSGAYEQYF.

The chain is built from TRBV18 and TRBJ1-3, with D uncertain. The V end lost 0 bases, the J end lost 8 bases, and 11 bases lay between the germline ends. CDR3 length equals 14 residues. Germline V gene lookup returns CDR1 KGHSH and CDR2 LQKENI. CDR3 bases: TGTGCCAGCTCACCACCGGAAGGGCGGGACACCATATATTTT. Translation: CASSPPEGRDTIYF.

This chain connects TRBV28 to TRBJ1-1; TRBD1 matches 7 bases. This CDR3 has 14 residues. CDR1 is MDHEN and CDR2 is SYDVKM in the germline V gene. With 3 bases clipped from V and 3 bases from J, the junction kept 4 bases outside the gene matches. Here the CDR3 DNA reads TGTGCCAGCAGTTTCCCGGGACAGTACACTGAAGCTTTCTTT. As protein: CASSFPGQYTEAFF.

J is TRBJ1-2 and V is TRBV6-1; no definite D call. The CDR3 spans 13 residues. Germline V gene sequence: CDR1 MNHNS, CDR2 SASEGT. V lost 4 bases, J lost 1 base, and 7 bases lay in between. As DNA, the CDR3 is TGTGCCAGCAGTGCTAAAAGTAACTATGGCTACACCTTC. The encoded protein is CASSAKSNYGYTF.

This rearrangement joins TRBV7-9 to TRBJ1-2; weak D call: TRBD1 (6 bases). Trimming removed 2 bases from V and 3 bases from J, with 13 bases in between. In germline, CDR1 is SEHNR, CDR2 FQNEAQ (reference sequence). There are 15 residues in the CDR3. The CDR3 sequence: CASSLFQGMDYGYTF. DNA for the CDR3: TGTGCCAGCAGCTTATTTCAGGGGATGGACTATGGCTACACCTTC. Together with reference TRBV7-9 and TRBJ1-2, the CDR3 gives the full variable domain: DTGVSQNPRHKITKRGQNVTFRCDPISEHNRLYWYRQTLGQGPEFLTYFQNEAQLEKSRLLSDRFSAERPKGSFSTLEIQRTEQGDSAMYLCASSLFQGMDYGYTFGSGTRLTVV.

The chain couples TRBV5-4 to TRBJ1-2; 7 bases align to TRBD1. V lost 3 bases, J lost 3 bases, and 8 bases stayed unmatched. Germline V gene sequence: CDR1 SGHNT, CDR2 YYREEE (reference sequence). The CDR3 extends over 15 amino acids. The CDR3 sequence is CASSSWAGGDYGYTF. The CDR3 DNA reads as TGTGCCAGCAGCTCTTGGGCAGGGGGAGACTATGGCTACACCTTC.

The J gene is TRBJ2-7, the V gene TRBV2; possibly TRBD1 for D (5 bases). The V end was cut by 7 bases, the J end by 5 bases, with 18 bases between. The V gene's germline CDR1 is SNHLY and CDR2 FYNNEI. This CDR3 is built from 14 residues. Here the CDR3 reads CASNPPGRGNEQYF. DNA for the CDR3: TGTGCCAGCAACCCCCCCGGTAGGGGAAACGAGCAGTACTTC.

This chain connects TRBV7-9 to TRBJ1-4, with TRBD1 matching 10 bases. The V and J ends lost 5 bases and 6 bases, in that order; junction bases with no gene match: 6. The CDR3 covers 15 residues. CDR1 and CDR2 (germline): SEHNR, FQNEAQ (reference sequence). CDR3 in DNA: TGTGCCAGCAGCCGACCCGGGACAGGGGATGAAAAACTGTTTTTT. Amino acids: CASSRPGTGDEKLFF.

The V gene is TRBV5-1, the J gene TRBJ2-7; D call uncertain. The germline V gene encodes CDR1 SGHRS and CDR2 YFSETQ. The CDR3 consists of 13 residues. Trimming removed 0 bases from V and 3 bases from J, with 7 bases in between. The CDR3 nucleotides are TGCGCCAGCAGCTTGGGGCAGAACTACGAGCAGTACTTC. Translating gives CASSLGQNYEQYF.

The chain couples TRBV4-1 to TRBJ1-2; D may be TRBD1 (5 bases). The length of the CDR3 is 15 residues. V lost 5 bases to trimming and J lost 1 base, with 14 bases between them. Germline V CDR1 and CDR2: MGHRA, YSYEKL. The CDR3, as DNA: TGCGCCAGCAGCTCAGCTGACAGTAGTAACTATGGCTACACCTTC. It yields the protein CASSSADSSNYGYTF.

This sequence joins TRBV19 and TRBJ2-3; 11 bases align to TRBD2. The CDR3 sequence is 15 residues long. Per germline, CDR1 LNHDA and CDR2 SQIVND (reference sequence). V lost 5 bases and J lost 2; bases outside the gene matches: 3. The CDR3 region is CASSVGLAATDTQYF. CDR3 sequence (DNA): TGTGCCAGTAGTGTGGGACTAGCGGCCACAGATACGCAGTATTTT.